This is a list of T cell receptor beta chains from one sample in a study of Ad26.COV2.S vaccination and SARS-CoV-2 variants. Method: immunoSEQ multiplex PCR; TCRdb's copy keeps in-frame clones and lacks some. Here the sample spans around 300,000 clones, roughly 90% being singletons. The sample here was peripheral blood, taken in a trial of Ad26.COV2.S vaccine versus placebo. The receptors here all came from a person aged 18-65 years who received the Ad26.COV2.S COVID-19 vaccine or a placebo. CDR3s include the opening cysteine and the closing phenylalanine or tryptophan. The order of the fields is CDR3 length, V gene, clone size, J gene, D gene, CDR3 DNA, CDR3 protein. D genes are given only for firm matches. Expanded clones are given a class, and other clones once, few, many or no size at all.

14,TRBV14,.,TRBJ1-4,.,TGTGCCAGCAGCAGGCGTACAGTCAATGAAAAACTGTTTTTT,CASSRRTVNEKLFF
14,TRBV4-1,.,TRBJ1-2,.,TGCGCCAGCAGCCAAACACCTGGGTTCCTGGGCTACACCTTC,CASSQTPGFLGYTF
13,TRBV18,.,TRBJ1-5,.,TGTGCCAGCTCACCTACAGAGAATCAGCCCCAGCATTTT,CASSPTENQPQHF
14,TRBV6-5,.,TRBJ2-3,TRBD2,TGTGCCAGCAGCCCGGGACTATTCACAGATACGCAGTATTTT,CASSPGLFTDTQYF
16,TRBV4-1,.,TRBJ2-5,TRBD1,TGCGCCAGCAGCCAAAAAACCAGGGGGCGCGCGGAGACCCAGTACTTC,CASSQKTRGRAETQYF
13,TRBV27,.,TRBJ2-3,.,TGTGCCAGCAGGGGGTATGGCACAGATACGCAGTATTTT,CASRGYGTDTQYF
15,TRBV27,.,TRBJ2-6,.,TGTGCCAGCAGACCTCACGGGACTGGGGCCAACGTCCTGACTTTC,CASRPHGTGANVLTF
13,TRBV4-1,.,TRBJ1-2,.,TGCGCCAGCAGCCAACGGACAGACTATGGCTACACCTTC,CASSQRTDYGYTF
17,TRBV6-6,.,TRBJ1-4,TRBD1,TGTGCCAGCAGTCAATCACGGGACAGCCCACGGGGTGAAAAACTGTTTTTT,CASSQSRDSPRGEKLFF
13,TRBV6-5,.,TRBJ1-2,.,TGTGCCATCCTACCCGGGGGGCTCTTTGGCTACACCTTC,CAILPGGLFGYTF
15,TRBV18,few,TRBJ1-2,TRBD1,TGTGCCAGCTCACTGGACAGGTCGGAGAGCTATGGCTACACCTTC,CASSLDRSESYGYTF
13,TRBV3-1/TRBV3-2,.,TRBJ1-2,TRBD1,TGTGCCAGCAGCCCGACAGGGGAGGATGGCTACACCTTC,CASSPTGEDGYTF
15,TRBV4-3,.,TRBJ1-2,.,TGCGCCAGCAGCCAAGACGAGGGAGGCATCAGTGGCTACACCTTC,CASSQDEGGISGYTF
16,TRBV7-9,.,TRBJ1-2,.,TGTGCCAGCACGGTAGGGGATACGGCGGGAAACTATGGCTACACCTTC,CASTVGDTAGNYGYTF
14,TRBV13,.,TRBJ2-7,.,TGTGCCAGCAGCTCGCAGGGCGGAGACTACGAGCAGTACTTC,CASSSQGGDYEQYF
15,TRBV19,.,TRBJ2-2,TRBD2,TGTGCCAGTAGTTACGGGAGGATGAACACCGGGGAGCTGTTTTTT,CASSYGRMNTGELFF
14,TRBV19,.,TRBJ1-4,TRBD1,TGTGCCAGTAGTATTTGGACAGGGGGCGAAAAACTGTTTTTT,CASSIWTGGEKLFF
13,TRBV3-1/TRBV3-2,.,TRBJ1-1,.,TGTGCCAGCTCGCGGACTGTGAACACTGAAGCTTTCTTT,CASSRTVNTEAFF
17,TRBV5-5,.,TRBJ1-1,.,TGTGCCAGCAGCTTCAAGCCTATACGGACGGTGAACACTGAAGCTTTCTTT,CASSFKPIRTVNTEAFF
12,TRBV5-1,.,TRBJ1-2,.,TGCGCCAGCAGCTCCCGGGGAGTCGACTACACCTTC,CASSSRGVDYTF
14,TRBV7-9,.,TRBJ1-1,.,TGTGCCAGCAGCGCCCGGGACGGGAACACTGAAGCTTTCTTT,CASSARDGNTEAFF
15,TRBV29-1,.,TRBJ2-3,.,TGCAGCGTTGAAACCGTCCCCCCTAGCACAGATACGCAGTATTTT,CSVETVPPSTDTQYF
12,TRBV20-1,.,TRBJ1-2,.,TGCAGTGCTAGTTCAGGGCCCTATGGCTACACCTTC,CSASSGPYGYTF
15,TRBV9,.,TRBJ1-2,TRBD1,TGTGCCAGCAGCTATCAATCCACAGGGGGGGATGGCTACACCTTC,CASSYQSTGGDGYTF
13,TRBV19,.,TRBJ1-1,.,TGTGCCAGTATTCGGGAGATGAACACTGAAGCTTTCTTT,CASIREMNTEAFF
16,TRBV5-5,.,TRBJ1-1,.,TGTGCCAGCAGCTTGGTACCAGCGGGCGAGGACACTGAAGCTTTCTTT,CASSLVPAGEDTEAFF
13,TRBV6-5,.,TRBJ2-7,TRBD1,TGTGCCAGCAGAGTTGACAGGGGTTACGAGCAGTACTTC,CASRVDRGYEQYF
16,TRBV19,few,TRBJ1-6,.,TGTGCCAGTAGTATCGGTCCACAGGGCGGGGATTCACCCCTCCACTTT,CASSIGPQGGDSPLHF
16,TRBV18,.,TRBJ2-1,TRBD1,TGTGCCAGCTCAATACAGGGGGCTGGGTCCTACAATGAGCAGTTCTTC,CASSIQGAGSYNEQFF
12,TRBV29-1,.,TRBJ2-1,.,TGCAGCGTTGTAACCGAATACAATGAGCAGTTCTTC,CSVVTEYNEQFF
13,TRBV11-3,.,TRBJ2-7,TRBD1,TGTGCCAGCAGCTTAGGGACAGGTTACTACGAGTACTTC,CASSLGTGYYEYF
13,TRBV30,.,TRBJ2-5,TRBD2,TGTGCCTGGAGACGGGGAGGGCGGGAGACCCAGTACTTC,CAWRRGGRETQYF
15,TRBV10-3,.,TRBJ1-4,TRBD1,TGTGCCATCAGTCCCGACGACAGGGGAGGTGAAAAACTGTTTTTT,CAISPDDRGGEKLFF
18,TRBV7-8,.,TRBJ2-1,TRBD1,TGTGCCAGCAGCTTCAGACCCCAGGGACAGGGGGCAAACAATGAGCAGTTCTTC,CASSFRPQGQGANNEQFF
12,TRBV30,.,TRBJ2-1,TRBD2,TGTGCCTACGGGACTACATACAATGAGCAGTTCTTC,CAYGTTYNEQFF
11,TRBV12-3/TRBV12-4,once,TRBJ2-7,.,TGTGCCAGCAGTCCCAAGAGCGAGCAGTACTTC,CASSPKSEQYF
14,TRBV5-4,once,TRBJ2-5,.,TGTGCCAGCAGCTTGGGGGGGAATCAAGAGACCCAGTACTTC,CASSLGGNQETQYF
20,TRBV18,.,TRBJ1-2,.,TGTGCCAGCTCACAGGTAAGGACGGAGTGGACCCGGGAGCCTAACTATGGCTACACCTTC,CASSQVRTEWTREPNYGYTF
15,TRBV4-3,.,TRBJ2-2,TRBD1,TGCGCCAGCAGCCAGATCCAGACAGGGGCCGGGGAGCTGTTTTTT,CASSQIQTGAGELFF
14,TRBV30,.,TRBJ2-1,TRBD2,TGTGCCTGGAGGCTCATAGCGGGAGGGGGTGAGCAGTTCTTC,CAWRLIAGGGEQFF
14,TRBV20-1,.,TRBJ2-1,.,TGCAGTGCTAGTCGGCGGGGCTCCTACAATGAGCAGTTCTTC,CSASRRGSYNEQFF
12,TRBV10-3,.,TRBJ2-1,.,TGTGCCATCAGTGAGTCTCACAATGAGCAGTTCTTC,CAISESHNEQFF
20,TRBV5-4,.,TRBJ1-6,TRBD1,TGTGCCAGCAGCTCTTTTACCACCGGGACAGGGGGGTTGCGAGGTTCACCCCTCCACTTT,CASSSFTTGTGGLRGSPLHF
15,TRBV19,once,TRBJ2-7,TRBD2,TGTGCCAGTAGTATGACTAGCGGGGCCCACTACGAGCAGTACTTC,CASSMTSGAHYEQYF
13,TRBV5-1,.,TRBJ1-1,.,TGCGCCAGCAGCTTGTCAGTAAACACTGAAGCTTTCTTT,CASSLSVNTEAFF
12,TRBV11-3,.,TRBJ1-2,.,TGTGCCAGCAGCTCGAATTCCTATGGCTACACCTTC,CASSSNSYGYTF
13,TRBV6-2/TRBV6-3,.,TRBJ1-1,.,TGTGCCAGCAGTCCCCGATGGGACACTGAAGCTTTCTTT,CASSPRWDTEAFF
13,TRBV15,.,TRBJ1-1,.,TGTGCCACCAGCAGAGAGGGAAACACTGAAGCTTTCTTT,CATSREGNTEAFF
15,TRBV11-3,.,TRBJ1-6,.,TGCCAGCCGCAGGGGATCGTCGCTTATAATTCACCCCTCCACTTT,CQPQGIVAYNSPLHF
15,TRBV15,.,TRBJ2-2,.,TGTGCCACCAGCCGGCCGGGACGGGACACCGGGGAGCTGTTTTTT,CATSRPGRDTGELFF
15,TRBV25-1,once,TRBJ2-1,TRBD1,TGTGCCAGCAGAGAATTTGGACAGGGGTACAATGAGCAGTTCTTC,CASREFGQGYNEQFF
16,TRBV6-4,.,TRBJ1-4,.,TGTGCCAGCAGTGACTTCGGACACCCATCTAATGAAAAACTGTTTTTT,CASSDFGHPSNEKLFF
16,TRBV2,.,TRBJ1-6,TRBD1,TGTGCCAGCAGGGACAGGGTTAGCTCCTATAATTCACCCCTCCACTTT,CASRDRVSSYNSPLHF
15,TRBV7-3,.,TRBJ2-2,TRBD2,TGTGCCAGCAGCCCCGGACTAGCGGGAGCCGGGGAGCTGTTTTTT,CASSPGLAGAGELFF
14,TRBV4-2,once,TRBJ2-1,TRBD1,TGTGCCAGCAGCCAAGAGGACAGGGGTAATGAGCAGTTCTTC,CASSQEDRGNEQFF
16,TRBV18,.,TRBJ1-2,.,TGTGCCAGCTCACCTCTAACACCGGGGCGCGACTATGGCTACACCTTC,CASSPLTPGRDYGYTF
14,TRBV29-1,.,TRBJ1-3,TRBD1,TGCAGCGTTACCCCGACAGGGGCTGGAAACACCATATATTTT,CSVTPTGAGNTIYF
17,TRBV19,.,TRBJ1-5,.,TGTGCCAGTAGTTGGACAGACGGAACCGATAGCAATCAGCCCCAGCATTTT,CASSWTDGTDSNQPQHF